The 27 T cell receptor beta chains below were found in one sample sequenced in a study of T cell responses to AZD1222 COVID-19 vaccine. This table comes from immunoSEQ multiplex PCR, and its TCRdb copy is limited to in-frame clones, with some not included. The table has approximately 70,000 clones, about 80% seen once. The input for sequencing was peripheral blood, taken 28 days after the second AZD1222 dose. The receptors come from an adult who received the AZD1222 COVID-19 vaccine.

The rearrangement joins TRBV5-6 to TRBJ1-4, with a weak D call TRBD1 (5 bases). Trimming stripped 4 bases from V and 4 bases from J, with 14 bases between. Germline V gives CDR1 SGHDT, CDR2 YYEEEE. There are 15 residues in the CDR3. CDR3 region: CASSPGVGLNEKLFF. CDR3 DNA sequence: TGTGCCAGCAGCCCGGGGGTGGGTCTTAATGAAAAACTGTTTTTT.

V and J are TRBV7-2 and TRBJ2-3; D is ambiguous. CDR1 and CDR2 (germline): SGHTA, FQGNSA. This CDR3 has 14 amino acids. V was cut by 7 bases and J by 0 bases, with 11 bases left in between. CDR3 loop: CASTLLQSTDTQYF. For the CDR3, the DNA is TGTGCCAGCACTCTCCTCCAGAGCACAGATACGCAGTATTTT.

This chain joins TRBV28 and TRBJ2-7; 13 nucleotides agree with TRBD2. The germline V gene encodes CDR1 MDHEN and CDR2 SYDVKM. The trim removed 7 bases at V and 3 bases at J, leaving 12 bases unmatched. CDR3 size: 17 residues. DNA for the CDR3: TGTGCCAGCAAGACTAGCGGGGGGCCCCAAGATTACTACGAGCAGTACTTC. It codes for CASKTSGGPQDYYEQYF.

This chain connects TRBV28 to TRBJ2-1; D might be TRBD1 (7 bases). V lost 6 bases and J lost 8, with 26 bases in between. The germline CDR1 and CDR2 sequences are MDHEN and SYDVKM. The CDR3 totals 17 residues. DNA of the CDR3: TGTGCCAGCAGACCAGGGGGGCCACTCGTAGAAGGCTATGAGCAGTTCTTC. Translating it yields CASRPGGPLVEGYEQFF.

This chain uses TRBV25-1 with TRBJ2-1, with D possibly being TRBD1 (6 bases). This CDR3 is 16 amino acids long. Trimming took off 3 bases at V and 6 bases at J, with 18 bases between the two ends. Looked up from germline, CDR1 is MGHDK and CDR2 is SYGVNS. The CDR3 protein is CASSDGGRAGANEQFF. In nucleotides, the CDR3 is TGTGCCAGCAGTGATGGGGGCAGGGCAGGGGCCAATGAGCAGTTCTTC.

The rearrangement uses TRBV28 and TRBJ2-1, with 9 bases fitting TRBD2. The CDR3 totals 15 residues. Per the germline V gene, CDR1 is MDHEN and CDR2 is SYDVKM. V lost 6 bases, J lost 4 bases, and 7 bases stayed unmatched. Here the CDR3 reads CASSRSGGPYNEQFF. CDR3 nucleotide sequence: TGTGCCAGCAGCCGTAGCGGGGGCCCTTACAATGAGCAGTTCTTC.

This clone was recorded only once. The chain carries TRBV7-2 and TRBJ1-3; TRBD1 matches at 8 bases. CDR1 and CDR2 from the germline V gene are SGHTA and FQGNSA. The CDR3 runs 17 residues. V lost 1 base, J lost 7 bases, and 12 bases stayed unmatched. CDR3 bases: TGTGCCAGCAGCTTAGTAGCGGGCCAGGGGGCTCTGAACACCATATATTTT. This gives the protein CASSLVAGQGALNTIYF.

CDR3 sequence: CATHPGGGYGYTF. CDR3 DNA sequence: TGCGCCACCCACCCGGGAGGGGGCTATGGCTACACCTTC. The chain is built from TRBV5-1 and TRBJ1-2; a possible D gene is TRBD1 (6 bases). The CDR3 totals 13 residues. CDR1 is SGHRS, CDR2 YFSETQ, per germline. Trimming shortened V by 9 bases and J by 4 bases, and 16 bases separated the two germline ends.

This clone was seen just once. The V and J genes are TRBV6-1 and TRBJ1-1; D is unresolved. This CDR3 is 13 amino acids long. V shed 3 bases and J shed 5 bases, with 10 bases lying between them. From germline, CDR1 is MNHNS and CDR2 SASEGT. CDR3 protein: CASSDYGRTEAFF. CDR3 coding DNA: TGTGCCAGCAGTGATTATGGAAGAACTGAAGCTTTCTTT.

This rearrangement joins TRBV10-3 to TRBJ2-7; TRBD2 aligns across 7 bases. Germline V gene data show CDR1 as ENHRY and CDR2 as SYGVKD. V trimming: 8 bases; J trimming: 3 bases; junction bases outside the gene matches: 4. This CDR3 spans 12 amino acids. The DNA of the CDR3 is TGTGCCATCGCGCGGGGGAACTACGAGCAGTACTTC. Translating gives CAIARGNYEQYF.

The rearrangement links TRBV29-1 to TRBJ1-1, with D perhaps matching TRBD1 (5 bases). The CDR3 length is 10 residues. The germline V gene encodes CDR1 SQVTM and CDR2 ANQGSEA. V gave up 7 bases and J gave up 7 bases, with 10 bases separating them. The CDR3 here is CSGLGVEAFF. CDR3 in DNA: TGCAGCGGGCTAGGGGTTGAAGCTTTCTTT.

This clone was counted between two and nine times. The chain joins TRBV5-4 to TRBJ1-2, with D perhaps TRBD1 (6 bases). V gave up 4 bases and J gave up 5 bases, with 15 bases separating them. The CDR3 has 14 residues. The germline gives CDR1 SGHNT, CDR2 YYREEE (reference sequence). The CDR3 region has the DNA TGTGCCAGCAGCCCACAGGGAGGGAGTTATGGCTACACCTTC. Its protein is CASSPQGGSYGYTF.

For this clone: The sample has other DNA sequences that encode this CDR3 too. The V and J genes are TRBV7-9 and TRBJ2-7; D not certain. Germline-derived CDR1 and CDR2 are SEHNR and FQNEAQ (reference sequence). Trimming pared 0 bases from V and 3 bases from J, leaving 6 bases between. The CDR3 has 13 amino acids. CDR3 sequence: CASSLAVSYEQYF. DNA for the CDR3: TGTGCCAGCAGCTTAGCGGTTAGCTACGAGCAGTACTTC. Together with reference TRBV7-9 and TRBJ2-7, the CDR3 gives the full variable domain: DTGVSQNPRHKITKRGQNVTFRCDPISEHNRLYWYRQTLGQGPEFLTYFQNEAQLEKSRLLSDRFSAERPKGSFSTLEIQRTEQGDSAMYLCASSLAVSYEQYFGPGTRLTVT.

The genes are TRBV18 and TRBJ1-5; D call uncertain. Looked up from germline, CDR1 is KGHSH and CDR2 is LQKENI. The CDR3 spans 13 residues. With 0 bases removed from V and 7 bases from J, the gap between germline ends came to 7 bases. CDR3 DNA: TGTGCCAGCTCACCACCGGGGTACCAGCCCCAGCATTTT. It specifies CASSPPGYQPQHF.

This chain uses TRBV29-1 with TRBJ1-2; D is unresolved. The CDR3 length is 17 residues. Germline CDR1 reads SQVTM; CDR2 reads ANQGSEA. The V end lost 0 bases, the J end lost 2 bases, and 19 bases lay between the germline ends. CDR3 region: CSVEDPIWAGGNYGYTF. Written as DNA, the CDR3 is TGCAGCGTTGAAGATCCCATTTGGGCAGGAGGAAACTATGGCTACACCTTC.

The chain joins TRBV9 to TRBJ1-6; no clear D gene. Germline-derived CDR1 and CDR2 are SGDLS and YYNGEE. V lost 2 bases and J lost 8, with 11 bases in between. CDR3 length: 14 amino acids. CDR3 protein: CASSVSRSDSPLHF. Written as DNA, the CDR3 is TGTGCCAGCAGCGTTAGTAGATCGGATTCACCCCTCCACTTT.

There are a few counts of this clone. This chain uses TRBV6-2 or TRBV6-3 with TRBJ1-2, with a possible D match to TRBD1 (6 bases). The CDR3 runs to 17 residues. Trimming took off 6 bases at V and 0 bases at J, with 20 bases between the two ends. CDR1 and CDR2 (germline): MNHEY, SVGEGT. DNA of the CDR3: TGTGCCAGCAGCCCTCGGGGGGGCGCGAGTACTAACTATGGCTACACCTTC. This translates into CASSPRGGASTNYGYTF.

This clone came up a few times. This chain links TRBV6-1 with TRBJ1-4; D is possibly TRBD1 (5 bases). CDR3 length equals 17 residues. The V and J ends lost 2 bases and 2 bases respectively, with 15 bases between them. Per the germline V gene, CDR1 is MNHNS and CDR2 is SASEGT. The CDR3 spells CASSEISFGGTNEKLFF. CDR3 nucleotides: TGTGCCAGCAGTGAAATATCCTTTGGGGGGACTAATGAAAAACTGTTTTTT.

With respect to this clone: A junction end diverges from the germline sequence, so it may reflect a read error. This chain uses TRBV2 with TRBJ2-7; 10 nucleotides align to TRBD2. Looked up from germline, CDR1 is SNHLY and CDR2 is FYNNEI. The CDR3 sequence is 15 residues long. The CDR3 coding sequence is TGTGCCCGCAGTCCAAGCGGGGGGGGTATCTACGAGCAGTACTTC. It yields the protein CARSPSGGGIYEQYF.

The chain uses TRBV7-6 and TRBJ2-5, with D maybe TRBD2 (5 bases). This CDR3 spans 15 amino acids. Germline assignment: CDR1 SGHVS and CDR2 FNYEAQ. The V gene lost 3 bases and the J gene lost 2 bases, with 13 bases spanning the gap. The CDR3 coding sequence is TGTGCCAGCAGCTTCGGGAACAACCTACAAGAGACCCAGTACTTC. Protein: CASSFGNNLQETQYF.

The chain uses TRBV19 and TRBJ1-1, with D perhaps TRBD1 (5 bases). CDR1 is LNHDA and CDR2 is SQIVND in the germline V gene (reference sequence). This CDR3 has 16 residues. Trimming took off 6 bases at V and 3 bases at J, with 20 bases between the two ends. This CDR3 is CASRDRTRAAYTEAFF. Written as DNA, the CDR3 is TGTGCCAGTAGAGATCGGACACGCGCCGCTTACACTGAAGCTTTCTTT.

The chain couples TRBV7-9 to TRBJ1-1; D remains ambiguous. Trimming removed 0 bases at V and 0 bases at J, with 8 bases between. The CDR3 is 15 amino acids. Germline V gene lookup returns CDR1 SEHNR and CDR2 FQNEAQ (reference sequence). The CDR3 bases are TGTGCCAGCAGCTTAGCCTCACTCATGAACACTGAAGCTTTCTTT. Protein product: CASSLASLMNTEAFF.

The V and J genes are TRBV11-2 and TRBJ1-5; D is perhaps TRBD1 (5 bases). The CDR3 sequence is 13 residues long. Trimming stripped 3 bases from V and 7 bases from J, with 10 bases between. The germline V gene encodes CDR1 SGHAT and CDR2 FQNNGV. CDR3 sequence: CASSLSGLQPQHF. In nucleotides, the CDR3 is TGTGCCAGCAGCTTGTCAGGGCTGCAGCCCCAGCATTTT.

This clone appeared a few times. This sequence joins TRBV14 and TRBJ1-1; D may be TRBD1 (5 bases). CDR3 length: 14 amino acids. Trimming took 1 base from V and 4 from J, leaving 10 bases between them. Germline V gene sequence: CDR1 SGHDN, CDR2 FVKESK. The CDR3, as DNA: TGTGCCAGCAGCCAAGTATGGGGGAGCACTGAAGCTTTCTTT. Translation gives CASSQVWGSTEAFF.

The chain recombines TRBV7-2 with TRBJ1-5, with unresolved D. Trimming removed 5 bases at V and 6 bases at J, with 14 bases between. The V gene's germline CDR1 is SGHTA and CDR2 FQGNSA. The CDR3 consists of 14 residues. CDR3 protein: CASSPPGVAQPQHF. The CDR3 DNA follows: TGTGCCAGCAGCCCGCCCGGGGTTGCTCAGCCCCAGCATTTT.

The CDR3 loop is CASSFRASGAPNEQFF. The DNA of the CDR3 is TGTGCCAGCAGCTTCCGGGCTAGCGGGGCCCCCAATGAGCAGTTCTTC. The chain combines TRBV7-8 with TRBJ2-1, with 9 bases fitting TRBD2. The V gene end was trimmed by 3 bases and the J gene end by 6 bases; junction bases not matched to a gene: 9. This CDR3 spans 16 amino acids. The germline V gene encodes CDR1 SGHVS and CDR2 FQNEAQ.

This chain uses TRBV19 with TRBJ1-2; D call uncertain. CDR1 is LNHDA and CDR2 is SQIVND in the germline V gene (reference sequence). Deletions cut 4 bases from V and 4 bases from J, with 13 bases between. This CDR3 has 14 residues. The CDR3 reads CASSTGMVIYGYTF. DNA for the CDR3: TGTGCCAGTAGTACCGGCATGGTCATCTATGGCTACACCTTC.